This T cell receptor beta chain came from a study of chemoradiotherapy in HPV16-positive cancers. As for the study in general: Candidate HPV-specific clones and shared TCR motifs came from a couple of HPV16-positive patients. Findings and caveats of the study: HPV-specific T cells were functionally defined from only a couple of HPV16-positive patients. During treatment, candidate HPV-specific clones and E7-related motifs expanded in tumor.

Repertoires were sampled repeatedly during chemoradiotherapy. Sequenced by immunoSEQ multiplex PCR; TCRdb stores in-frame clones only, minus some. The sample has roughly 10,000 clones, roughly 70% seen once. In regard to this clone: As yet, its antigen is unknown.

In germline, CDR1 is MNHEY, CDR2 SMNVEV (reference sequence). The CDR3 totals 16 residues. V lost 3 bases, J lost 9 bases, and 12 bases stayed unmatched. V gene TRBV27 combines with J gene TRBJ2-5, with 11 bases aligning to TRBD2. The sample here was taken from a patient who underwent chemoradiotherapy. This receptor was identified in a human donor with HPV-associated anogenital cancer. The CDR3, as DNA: TGTGCCAGCAGTTTGGTCATAGCGGGGGGGCCGTGGGCCCAGTACTTC. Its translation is CASSLVIAGGPWAQYF.